The 22 T cell receptor beta chains below come from one sample, sequenced in a study of OX40 agonist ivuxolimab in advanced cancers. Clones were sequenced by immunoSEQ multiplex PCR, and TCRdb holds only the in-frame ones, with some missing. The data show approximately 29,000 clones, about four fifths seen once. The sample here was CD4+ or CD8+ T cells sorted from blood, taken in a trial of the OX40 agonist ivuxolimab. These receptors all stem from an adult with an advanced solid tumor such as melanoma, head and neck, liver or kidney cancer.

A few counts support this clone. The chain is built from TRBV30 and TRBJ2-2, with 8 bases that match TRBD1. The V and J ends lost 5 bases and 4 bases, in that order; junction bases with no gene match: 6. Germline CDR1 reads GTSNPN; CDR2 reads SVGIG (reference sequence). The CDR3 loop spans 14 amino acids. The CDR3 spells CAWWTGLGTGELFF. The CDR3 DNA reads as TGTGCCTGGTGGACAGGGCTCGGCACCGGGGAGCTGTTTTTT.

The rearrangement uses TRBV19 and TRBJ1-1, with 7 bases matching TRBD1. The CDR3 is made up of 15 amino acids. The V segment lost 3 bases and the J segment 1 base; nucleotides outside the gene matches: 5. The V gene's germline CDR1 is LNHDA and CDR2 SQIVND (reference sequence). The CDR3 loop is CASSMGWTGNTEAFF. CDR3 coding DNA: TGTGCCAGTAGTATGGGGTGGACAGGGAACACTGAAGCTTTCTTT.

The chain carries TRBV6-1 and TRBJ2-2; TRBD1 matches at 7 bases. Germline V gene sequence: CDR1 MNHNS, CDR2 SASEGT. The CDR3 covers 16 residues. V was clipped by 0 bases and J by 8 bases; unmatched bases: 9. CDR3 in amino acids: CASSEAGGSRKGELFF. The DNA for the CDR3 is TGTGCCAGCAGTGAAGCAGGGGGCTCTCGTAAGGGGGAGCTGTTTTTT.

J is TRBJ1-1 and V is TRBV5-6; D perhaps matches TRBD1 (5 bases). V gave up 0 bases and J gave up 6 bases, with 9 bases separating them. Germline V CDR1 and CDR2: SGHDT, YYEEEE. This CDR3 is built from 13 residues. CDR3 sequence: CASSLDARAEAFF. CDR3 nucleotides: TGTGCCAGCAGCTTGGATGCCAGGGCTGAAGCTTTCTTT. Full variable domain (remainder filled in from reference TRBV5-6 and TRBJ1-1): DAGVTQSPTHLIKTRGQQVTLRCSPKSGHDTVSWYQQALGQGPQFIFQYYEEEERQRGNFPDRFSGHQFPNYSSELNVNALLLGDSALYLCASSLDARAEAFFGQGTRLTVV.

This clone has a single count. The chain is built from TRBV7-8 and TRBJ2-5, with TRBD1 as a possible D gene (7 bases). Germline values: CDR1 SGHVS, CDR2 FQNEAQ. Trimming took off 5 bases at V and 2 bases at J, with 15 bases between the two ends. CDR3 size: 15 residues. The CDR3 DNA reads as TGTGCCAGCAGCCCCCCGACAGGGAGGCAAGAGACCCAGTACTTC. This translates into CASSPPTGRQETQYF.

The chain uses TRBV7-8 and TRBJ2-7; 10 nucleotides align to TRBD1. V lost 5 bases and J lost 3; bases outside the gene matches: 7. The CDR3 is 15 amino acids. Germline assignment: CDR1 SGHVS and CDR2 FQNEAQ. The CDR3 DNA is TGTGCCAGCAGCCGGGGGGACAGGGGATACTACGAGCAGTACTTC. This gives the protein CASSRGDRGYYEQYF.

The chain couples TRBV5-1 to TRBJ2-3; D not certain. V was cut by 1 base and J by 1 base, with 10 bases left in between. Germline CDR1 reads SGHRS; CDR2 reads YFSETQ. This CDR3 has 15 residues. CDR3 sequence reads: CASSLFLEGTDTQYF. For the CDR3, the DNA is TGCGCCAGCAGCTTGTTTTTGGAAGGCACAGATACGCAGTATTTT.

V and J are TRBV28 and TRBJ2-4; TRBD1 agrees at 8 bases. The CDR3 totals 14 residues. V lost 2 bases to trimming and J lost 9 bases; unmatched junction nucleotides: 6. Germline values: CDR1 MDHEN, CDR2 SYDVKM. For the CDR3, the DNA is TGTGCCAGCAGTTTAGCAGGGGGCCCGGCCATTCAGTACTTC. Protein product: CASSLAGGPAIQYF.

As DNA, the CDR3 is TGTGCCTGGAGTCTCAACACTGAAGCTTTCTTT. Amino acids: CAWSLNTEAFF. This rearrangement joins TRBV30 to TRBJ1-1; D gene unclear. This CDR3 comprises 11 residues. Per the germline V gene, CDR1 is GTSNPN and CDR2 is SVGIG (reference sequence). Trimming pared 2 bases from V and 2 bases from J, leaving 3 bases between.

The CDR3 DNA reads as TGTGCCTGGACCACCTATCAGGGCAGGGGGATTCTCGGCGGCTACACCTTC. This sequence encodes CAWTTYQGRGILGGYTF. The genes are TRBV30 and TRBJ1-2; 7 bases map to TRBD1. V gave up 4 bases and J gave up 8 bases; unmatched junction bases: 22. Looked up from germline, CDR1 is GTSNPN and CDR2 is SVGIG (reference sequence). The CDR3 has 17 amino acids.

The CDR3 reads CSGKDRPVTDTQYF. For the CDR3, the DNA is TGCAGCGGGAAGGACAGGCCGGTCACAGATACGCAGTATTTT. The rearrangement links TRBV29-1 to TRBJ2-3; 7 bases fit TRBD1. With 7 bases clipped from V and 2 bases from J, the junction kept 9 bases outside the gene matches. The V gene's germline CDR1 is SQVTM and CDR2 ANQGSEA. This CDR3 contains 14 residues.

This chain connects TRBV7-9 to TRBJ2-1, with D tentatively TRBD2 (5 bases). The CDR3 is 13 amino acids. Trimming pared 1 base from V and 8 bases from J, leaving 9 bases between. The germline V gene encodes CDR1 SEHNR and CDR2 FQNEAQ (reference sequence). CDR3 loop: CASSLVQRDEQFF. CDR3 sequence (DNA): TGTGCCAGCAGCTTAGTACAGAGGGATGAGCAGTTCTTC.

This clone has only a few counts. The chain couples TRBV7-9 to TRBJ2-1; TRBD1 matches 9 bases. This CDR3 spans 17 amino acids. The germline CDR1 and CDR2 sequences are SEHNR and FQNEAQ (reference sequence). Trimming at V came to 6 bases and at J to 7 bases, leaving 16 bases not matched to a gene. The DNA for the CDR3 is TGTGCCAGCAGTACCGGGATAGGAACAGGGGGCTGGAATGAGCAGTTCTTC. Encoded protein: CASSTGIGTGGWNEQFF.

Remarks on this clone: Different DNA sequences within this sample yield the same CDR3. The chain uses TRBV29-1 and TRBJ1-2; D remains unclear. Looked up from germline, CDR1 is SQVTM and CDR2 is ANQGSEA. CDR3 length: 12 amino acids. V lost 2 bases and J lost 4, with 8 bases in between. The chain's CDR3 is CSVEHQPYGYTF. DNA for the CDR3: TGCAGCGTTGAACATCAGCCCTATGGCTACACCTTC.

The chain links TRBV30 to TRBJ1-2, with a weak D call TRBD1 (6 bases). The CDR3 totals 12 residues. V lost 7 bases and J 7 bases, leaving 16 bases between the germline ends. In germline, CDR1 is GTSNPN, CDR2 SVGIG (reference sequence). CDR3 nucleotide sequence: TGTGCCTTTACAGGGCCTGCCGGTGGCTACACCTTC. It yields the protein CAFTGPAGGYTF.

This chain uses TRBV6-1 with TRBJ2-7; D is ambiguous. The germline V and J ends were trimmed by 5 bases and 2 bases, with 10 bases remaining between them. The germline V gene encodes CDR1 MNHNS and CDR2 SASEGT. This CDR3 is built from 13 residues. The CDR3 region is CASSSDSTYEQYF. CDR3 coding DNA: TGTGCCAGCAGTTCGGATTCAACCTACGAGCAGTACTTC.

The table lists this clone with a few counts. The V call is TRBV29-1, the J call TRBJ1-1; 11 bases agree with TRBD1. In germline, CDR1 is SQVTM, CDR2 ANQGSEA. This CDR3 region has 14 residues. The junction had 13 bases not matched to a gene; V was cut back by 4 bases and J by 12 bases. CDR3 amino acids: CSVVRGQGALETFF. The CDR3, as DNA: TGCAGCGTTGTGAGAGGACAGGGGGCCCTCGAGACTTTCTTT.

The chain employs TRBV5-1 and TRBJ1-2, with D maybe TRBD1 (5 bases). CDR1 is SGHRS and CDR2 is YFSETQ in the germline V gene. This CDR3 region has 13 residues. V lost 0 bases to trimming and J lost 8 bases, with 11 bases between them. The DNA for the CDR3 is TGCGCCAGCAGCTTGGCAGGGCCCGGCGGCTACACCTTC. It yields the protein CASSLAGPGGYTF.

V and J are TRBV28 and TRBJ2-7, with 7 bases identical to TRBD1. Germline values: CDR1 MDHEN, CDR2 SYDVKM. The junction had 12 bases not matched to a gene; V was cut back by 6 bases and J by 4 bases. This CDR3 has 15 amino acids. The CDR3 region is CASRLNRDSLYEQYF. As DNA, the CDR3 is TGTGCCAGCAGACTAAACCGGGACAGTCTGTACGAGCAGTACTTC. Filled out from reference TRBV28 and TRBJ2-7, the complete variable domain reads DVKVTQSSRYLVKRTGEKVFLECVQDMDHENMFWYRQDPGLGLRLIYFSYDVKMKEKGDIPEGYSVSREKKERFSLILESASTNQTSMYLCASRLNRDSLYEQYFGPGTRLTVT.

This clone was seen a handful of times. The V gene is TRBV14, the J gene TRBJ1-1; D uncertain. V was clipped by 5 bases and J by 0 bases, with 16 bases between them. In germline, CDR1 is SGHDN, CDR2 FVKESK. The CDR3 has 16 amino acids. DNA of the CDR3: TGTGCCAGCAGCGCCCTAATCGGGCAGGTGAACACTGAAGCTTTCTTT. It is translated as CASSALIGQVNTEAFF.

The J gene is TRBJ2-3, the V gene TRBV30; the D is unclear. The CDR3 runs 12 residues. V was trimmed by 1 base and J by 5 bases, leaving 7 bases between them. Germline assignment: CDR1 GTSNPN and CDR2 SVGIG (reference sequence). CDR3 amino acids: CAWSAMGDTQYF. CDR3 in DNA: TGTGCCTGGAGTGCTATGGGAGATACGCAGTATTTT.

The gene calls are TRBV10-2 and TRBJ1-2; 9 positions agree with TRBD1. V shed 6 bases, J shed 8 bases, and the junction held 13 bases outside the gene matches. Germline-derived CDR1 and CDR2 are WSHSY and SAAADI. CDR3 size: 15 residues. DNA of the CDR3: TGCGCCAGCAGCACTCCCGGACAGGGGTGGCACGGCTACACCTTC. Its protein product is CASSTPGQGWHGYTF.